Listed here is a single T cell receptor beta chain. Antigen unknown. The data are from a study of OX40 agonist ivuxolimab in advanced cancers. The data were produced by immunoSEQ multiplex PCR, yet TCRdb's version contains in-frame clones alone and is incomplete. The sample yields tens of thousands of clones, 88% seen once. Study conclusions and caveats: Circulating CD4+ and CD8+ T cells showed clonal expansion by week 6 at 0.1 to 3.0 mg/kg.

V was trimmed by 4 bases and J by 9 bases, leaving 14 bases between them. Germline CDR1 SGHTA, CDR2 FQGNSA. This CDR3 has 13 amino acids. This TCR was recovered from an adult with an advanced solid tumor such as melanoma, head and neck, liver or kidney cancer. This specimen was CD4+ or CD8+ T cells sorted from blood, taken in a trial of the OX40 agonist ivuxolimab. This chain links TRBV7-2 with TRBJ2-3, with D perhaps being TRBD1 or TRBD2 (5 bases each). CDR3 region: CASSYTGTSTQYF. The CDR3 DNA reads as TGTGCCAGCAGCTATACCGGGACGTCAACGCAGTATTTT.